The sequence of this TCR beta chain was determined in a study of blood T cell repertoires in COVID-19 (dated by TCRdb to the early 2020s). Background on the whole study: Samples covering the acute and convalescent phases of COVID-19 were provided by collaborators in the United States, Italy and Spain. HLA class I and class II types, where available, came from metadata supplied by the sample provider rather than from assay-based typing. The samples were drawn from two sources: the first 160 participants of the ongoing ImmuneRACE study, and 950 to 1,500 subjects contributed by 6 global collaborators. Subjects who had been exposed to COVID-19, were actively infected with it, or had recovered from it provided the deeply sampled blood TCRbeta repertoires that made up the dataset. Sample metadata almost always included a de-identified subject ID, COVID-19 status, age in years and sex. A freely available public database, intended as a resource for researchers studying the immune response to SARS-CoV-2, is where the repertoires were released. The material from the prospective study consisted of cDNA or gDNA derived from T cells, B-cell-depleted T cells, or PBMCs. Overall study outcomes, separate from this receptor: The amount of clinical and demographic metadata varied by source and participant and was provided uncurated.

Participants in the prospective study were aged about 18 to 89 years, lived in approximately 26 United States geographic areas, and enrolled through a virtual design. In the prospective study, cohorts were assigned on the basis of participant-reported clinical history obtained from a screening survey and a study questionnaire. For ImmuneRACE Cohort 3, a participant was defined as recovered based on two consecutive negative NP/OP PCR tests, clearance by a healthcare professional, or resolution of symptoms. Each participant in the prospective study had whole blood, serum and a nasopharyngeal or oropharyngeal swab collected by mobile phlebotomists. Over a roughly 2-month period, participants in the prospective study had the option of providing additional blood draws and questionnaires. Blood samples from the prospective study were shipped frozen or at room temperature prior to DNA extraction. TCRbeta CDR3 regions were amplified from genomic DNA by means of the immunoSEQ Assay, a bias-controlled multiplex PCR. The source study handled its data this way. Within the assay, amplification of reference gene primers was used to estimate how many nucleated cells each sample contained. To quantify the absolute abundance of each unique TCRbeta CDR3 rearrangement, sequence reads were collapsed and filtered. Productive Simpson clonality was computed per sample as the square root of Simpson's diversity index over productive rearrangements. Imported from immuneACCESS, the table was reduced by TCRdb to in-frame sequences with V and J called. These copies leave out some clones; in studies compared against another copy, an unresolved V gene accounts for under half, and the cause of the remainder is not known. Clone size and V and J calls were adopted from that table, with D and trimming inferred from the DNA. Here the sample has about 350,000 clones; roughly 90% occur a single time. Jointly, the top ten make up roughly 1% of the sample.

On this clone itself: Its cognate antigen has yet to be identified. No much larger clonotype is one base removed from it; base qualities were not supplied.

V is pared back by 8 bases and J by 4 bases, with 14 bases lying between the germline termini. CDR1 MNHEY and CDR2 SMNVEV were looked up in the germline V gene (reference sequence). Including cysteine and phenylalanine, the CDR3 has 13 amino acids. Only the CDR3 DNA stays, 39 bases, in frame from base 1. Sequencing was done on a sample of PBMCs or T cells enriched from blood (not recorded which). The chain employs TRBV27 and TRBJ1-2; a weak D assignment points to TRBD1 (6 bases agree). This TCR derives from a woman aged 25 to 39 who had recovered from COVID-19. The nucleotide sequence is TGTGCCAGCGGCCAGGGACATATCTATGGCTACACCTTC. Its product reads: CASGQGHIYGYTF.